The rows below give T cell receptor beta chains drawn from one sample of a study of blood T cell repertoires in COVID-19. Profiled with immunoSEQ multiplex PCR; TCRdb holds only in-frame clones, not every one. The sample holds 200,000 to 250,000 clones, about 86% seen once. The sequencing input was peripheral blood. Receptors originate from a man in his 60s with acute or convalescent COVID-19. CDR3s include the opening cysteine and the closing phenylalanine or tryptophan. D genes are given only for firm matches. Some rows have no size entry. The others give once, few or many, or a class for an expanded clone.

D gene	CDR3 length	clone size	J gene	V gene	CDR3 protein	CDR3 DNA
.	11	.	TRBJ1-1	TRBV19	CATSRDTEAFF	TGTGCCACCTCCAGGGACACTGAAGCTTTCTTT
TRBD2	15	.	TRBJ2-3	TRBV28	CASSLETSGTDTQYF	TGTGCCAGCAGTTTAGAGACTAGCGGCACAGATACGCAGTATTTT
.	14	.	TRBJ1-5	TRBV2	CASSEDGVGQPQHF	TGTGCCAGCAGTGAAGACGGGGTCGGTCAGCCCCAGCATTTT
.	14	few	TRBJ1-2	TRBV30	CAWSVQTPSYGYTF	TGTGCCTGGAGTGTACAGACCCCAAGCTATGGCTACACCTTC
TRBD2	17	.	TRBJ2-1	TRBV29-1	CSVERAGGPWGDNEQFF	TGCAGCGTTGAAAGGGCGGGAGGGCCCTGGGGCGACAATGAGCAGTTCTTC
.	14	.	TRBJ2-5	TRBV9	CASSVSVTQETQYF	TGTGCCAGCAGCGTTAGCGTGACACAAGAGACCCAGTACTTC
TRBD1	13	.	TRBJ1-1	TRBV2	CASRDRGRREAFF	TGTGCCAGCAGGGACAGGGGCCGGCGGGAAGCTTTCTTT
TRBD1	15	.	TRBJ1-4	TRBV3-1/TRBV3-2	CASSHTGVGNEKLFF	TGTGCCAGCAGCCACACAGGGGTTGGTAATGAAAAACTGTTTTTT
.	15	.	TRBJ2-7	TRBV28	CASSLFSRAAYEQYF	TGTGCCAGCAGTTTATTTTCCAGGGCAGCCTACGAGCAGTACTTC
.	16	.	TRBJ2-5	TRBV5-1	CASSLGATSFRETQYF	TGCGCCAGCAGCTTGGGGGCCACTTCCTTCAGGGAGACCCAGTACTTC
.	17	.	TRBJ1-6	TRBV30	CAWSVHRSSSYNSPLHF	TGTGCCTGGAGTGTTCACCGGTCGAGCTCCTATAATTCACCCCTCCACTTT
.	15	.	TRBJ2-5	TRBV7-2	CASSPGVQYQETQYF	TGTGCCAGCAGCCCCGGGGTCCAGTACCAAGAGACCCAGTACTTC
TRBD1	15	once	TRBJ1-4	TRBV27	CASSSTGGRDEKLFF	TGTGCCAGCAGTTCAACAGGGGGCAGGGATGAAAAACTGTTTTTT
.	15	.	TRBJ1-3	TRBV27	CASSTRSGVGNTIYF	TGTGCCAGCAGCACCCGATCAGGGGTAGGAAACACCATATATTTT
TRBD2	13	.	TRBJ2-5	TRBV28	CASSGRGGETQYF	TGTGCCAGCAGTGGAAGGGGAGGGGAGACCCAGTACTTC
TRBD2	17	.	TRBJ2-1	TRBV5-4	CASSGGTTSRRANEQFF	TGTGCCAGCAGCGGAGGGACTACTAGCAGGAGGGCCAATGAGCAGTTCTTC
.	14	few	TRBJ1-5	TRBV7-9	CASSRSGGNQPQHF	TGTGCCAGCAGTCGAAGCGGGGGGAATCAGCCCCAGCATTTT